The 29 T cell receptor beta chains presented below share a single source sample, sequenced in a study of blood T cell repertoires in COVID-19. Profiling relied on immunoSEQ multiplex PCR, and the TCRdb table lists in-frame clones only, not all of them. This table holds a few hundred thousand clones, about nine tenths found once. Source material: PBMCs or T cells enriched from blood (not recorded which). Receptor source: a woman in her thirties or forties who had been exposed to COVID-19.

This clone was seen only once. This sequence joins TRBV25-1 and TRBJ1-1; 7 nucleotides align to TRBD1. The length of the CDR3 is 16 residues. Germline lookup yields CDR1 MGHDK and CDR2 SYGVNS. With 2 bases clipped from V and 0 bases from J, the junction kept 6 bases outside the gene matches. The CDR3 reads CASSEDDRVVNTEAFF. The CDR3 nucleotides read TGTGCCAGCAGTGAAGATGACAGGGTCGTGAACACTGAAGCTTTCTTT.

CDR3 nucleotide sequence: TGTGCCAGCAGCTCCCCCCCGGCGGAAGGAGGAAACACCATATATTTT. Translated, it gives CASSSPPAEGGNTIYF. This chain joins TRBV7-9 and TRBJ1-3; D unclear. This CDR3 is built from 16 residues. CDR1 is SEHNR and CDR2 is FQNEAQ in the germline V gene (reference sequence). With 4 bases removed from V and 4 bases from J, the gap between germline ends came to 17 bases. The full variable domain, its missing parts supplied by reference TRBV7-9 and TRBJ1-3, is DTGVSQNPRHKITKRGQNVTFRCDPISEHNRLYWYRQTLGQGPEFLTYFQNEAQLEKSRLLSDRFSAERPKGSFSTLEIQRTEQGDSAMYLCASSSPPAEGGNTIYFGEGSWLTVV.

The CDR3 DNA sequence: TGTGCCAGCAGCGGCCGTGGGGGGTTCTCTGGAAACACCATATATTTT. Amino acids: CASSGRGGFSGNTIYF. The chain couples TRBV9 to TRBJ1-3; the D gene is possibly TRBD1 (5 bases). The germline gives CDR1 SGDLS, CDR2 YYNGEE. With 3 bases removed from V and 0 bases from J, the gap between germline ends came to 13 bases. CDR3 length: 16 residues.

The V and J genes are TRBV12-5 and TRBJ1-2; 8 bases match TRBD1. This CDR3 has 16 amino acids. Germline values: CDR1 LGHNT, CDR2 FRNRAP. J gave up 2 bases and V 1 base, and 6 bases lay outside the gene matches. CDR3 coding DNA: TGTGCTAGTGGTTTGGCCCGACAGGGGACGAACTATGGCTACACCTTC. It specifies CASGLARQGTNYGYTF.

The chain recombines TRBV5-1 with TRBJ1-2; 7 bases map to TRBD1. The germline V gene encodes CDR1 SGHRS and CDR2 YFSETQ. Trimming removed 4 bases from V and 5 bases from J; junction bases left unmatched: 11. This CDR3 spans 15 amino acids. The CDR3 loop is CASSLDGRGTYGYTF. The CDR3 nucleotides read TGCGCCAGCAGCCTGGACGGCAGGGGGACATATGGCTACACCTTC. The variable domain in full, completed from reference TRBV5-1 and TRBJ1-2, reads KAGVTQTPRYLIKTRGQQVTLSCSPISGHRSVSWYQQTPGQGLQFLFEYFSETQRNKGNFPGRFSGRQFSNSRSEMNVSTLELGDSALYLCASSLDGRGTYGYTFGSGTRLTVV.

CDR3 in amino acids: CASSLGSGGPSEQYF. Here the CDR3 DNA reads TGCGCCAGCAGCTTGGGCAGCGGAGGCCCGTCGGAGCAGTACTTC. The chain employs TRBV5-1 and TRBJ2-7; TRBD2 might be the D (5 bases). The germline gives CDR1 SGHRS, CDR2 YFSETQ. This CDR3 has 15 amino acids. The V gene lost 0 bases and the J gene lost 7 bases, with 17 bases spanning the gap.

This sequence joins TRBV30 and TRBJ2-7; 7 bases agree with TRBD2. Germline V gene sequence: CDR1 GTSNPN, CDR2 SVGIG (reference sequence). CDR3 size: 12 residues. Trimming at V came to 6 bases and at J to 4 bases, leaving 6 bases not matched to a gene. CDR3 DNA sequence: TGTGCCTGTACAAAGGGAGGGTACGAGCAGTACTTC. Protein sequence: CACTKGGYEQYF.

The J gene is TRBJ1-2, the V gene TRBV19; 12 bases are a match to TRBD1. The junction had 8 bases not matched to a gene; V was cut back by 4 bases and J by 8 bases. Per the germline V gene, CDR1 is LNHDA and CDR2 is SQIVND (reference sequence). The CDR3 extends over 15 amino acids. In nucleotides, the CDR3 is TGTGCCAGTAGTACCTCGGGACAGGGGGCGTGGGGCTACACCTTC. Residues: CASSTSGQGAWGYTF.

The gene calls are TRBV21-1 and TRBJ2-5; TRBD1, the table's D call, was not compared with the DNA. TRBV21-1 is recorded as a pseudogene. The CDR3 length is 14 residues. CDR3: CASSNGDREETQYF. In nucleotides, the CDR3 is TGTGCCAGCAGCAATGGGGACAGGGAAGAGACCCAGTACTTC.

The J gene is TRBJ2-7, the V gene TRBV18; D uncertain. The J call may be faulty, since TRBJ2-5 better matches the DNA end. Germline V CDR1 and CDR2: KGHSH, LQKENI. The CDR3 runs 19 residues. The DNA for the CDR3 is TGTGCCAGCTCACTACGACCAAATAGCTTCGGCGATTTACAAGAGACCCAGTACTTC. Residues: CASSLRPNSFGDLQETQYF.

This sequence joins TRBV19 and TRBJ1-4; D perhaps matches TRBD1 (6 bases). Trimming pared 5 bases from V and 0 bases from J, leaving 16 bases between. Germline V gene sequence: CDR1 LNHDA, CDR2 SQIVND (reference sequence). The CDR3 is 17 amino acids. The CDR3 nucleotides read TGTGCCAGTAGTTCGGGCTACAGGGTTGCAACTAATGAAAAACTGTTTTTT. This sequence encodes CASSSGYRVATNEKLFF.

This chain uses TRBV19 with TRBJ1-5, with 10 bases aligning to TRBD1. The CDR3 extends over 14 amino acids. CDR1 is LNHDA and CDR2 is SQIVND in the germline V gene (reference sequence). V shed 5 bases and J 6 bases; nucleotides not matched to a gene: 4. The CDR3 bases are TGTGCCAGTAGTCGACAGGGGGCTTTTCAGCCCCAGCATTTT. Translated, it gives CASSRQGAFQPQHF.

The CDR3 loop is CASSLGFYSTQYF. Here the CDR3 DNA reads TGCGCCAGCAGCTTGGGGTTTTATAGTACGCAGTATTTT. This chain connects TRBV5-1 to TRBJ2-3; D ambiguous. Germline values: CDR1 SGHRS, CDR2 YFSETQ. V shed 0 bases and J shed 8 bases, with 10 bases lying between them. This CDR3 contains 13 residues.

The chain couples TRBV19 to TRBJ2-1; TRBD1 matches 8 bases. V lost 2 bases and J lost 4; bases outside the gene matches: 1. CDR3 length equals 14 residues. Germline V lookup: CDR1 LNHDA, CDR2 SQIVND (reference sequence). The CDR3 DNA reads as TGTGCCAGTAGTATACAGGGGGCTTACAATGAGCAGTTCTTC. It is translated as CASSIQGAYNEQFF.

The chain joins TRBV7-9 to TRBJ1-2, with D tentatively TRBD1 (5 bases). Germline V gives CDR1 SEHNR, CDR2 FQNEAQ (reference sequence). CDR3 length: 15 residues. V lost 0 bases, J lost 5 bases, and 13 bases lay in between. CDR3 sequence (DNA): TGTGCCAGCAGCTTAGCCTCCTCCGGGACTTATGGCTACACCTTC. Its protein product is CASSLASSGTYGYTF.

V gene TRBV19 combines with J gene TRBJ1-5, with 7 bases identical to TRBD1. The V gene end was trimmed by 10 bases and the J gene end by 2 bases; junction bases not matched to a gene: 8. The CDR3 totals 14 residues. Germline V gives CDR1 LNHDA, CDR2 SQIVND (reference sequence). CDR3 sequence: CATTGVEGNQPQHF. The DNA of the CDR3 is TGTGCCACCACAGGGGTGGAGGGCAATCAGCCCCAGCATTTT.

This chain links TRBV3-1 (or the pseudogene TRBV3-2) with TRBJ2-7; D not resolved. This CDR3 comprises 14 residues. The germline V gene encodes CDR1 LGHDT and CDR2 YNNKEL (reference sequence). Trimming removed 1 base from V and 1 base from J, with 8 bases in between. CDR3 nucleotide sequence: TGTGCCAGCAGCCAAGGTTCCCAATCCTACGAGCAGTACTTC. This gives the protein CASSQGSQSYEQYF.

As regards this clone: Other nucleotide sequences in the sample specify the same CDR3. The chain combines TRBV19 with TRBJ2-6, with D unresolved. The CDR3 extends over 13 amino acids. Germline V gives CDR1 LNHDA, CDR2 SQIVND (reference sequence). Trimming took 3 bases from V and 4 from J, leaving 4 bases between them. The CDR3 loop reads CASSISGANVLTF. The CDR3, as DNA: TGTGCCAGTAGTATCTCCGGGGCCAACGTCCTGACTTTC.

The J gene is TRBJ2-7, the V gene TRBV7-9; TRBD1 matches at 8 bases. CDR3 length equals 15 residues. The germline gives CDR1 SEHNR, CDR2 FQNEAQ (reference sequence). V trimming: 5 bases; J trimming: 3 bases; junction bases outside the gene matches: 9. CDR3 loop: CASSPTGTGDYEQYF. In DNA, the CDR3 is TGTGCCAGCAGCCCTACCGGGACAGGAGACTACGAGCAGTACTTC. Full variable domain (rest looked up from reference TRBV7-9 and TRBJ2-7): DTGVSQNPRHKITKRGQNVTFRCDPISEHNRLYWYRQTLGQGPEFLTYFQNEAQLEKSRLLSDRFSAERPKGSFSTLEIQRTEQGDSAMYLCASSPTGTGDYEQYFGPGTRLTVT.

The chain couples TRBV5-1 to TRBJ2-1; TRBD1 agrees at 7 bases. This CDR3 comprises 16 residues. Unmatched junction bases numbered 11, after V lost 4 bases and J lost 4 bases. CDR1 is SGHRS and CDR2 is YFSETQ in the germline V gene. CDR3 coding DNA: TGCGCCAGCAGCGGAGTGGGACAGTCACGGTACAATGAGCAGTTCTTC. Translation: CASSGVGQSRYNEQFF.

The chain uses TRBV7-8 and TRBJ1-1; TRBD1 agrees at 8 bases. The CDR3 is 15 amino acids. With V trimmed by 8 bases and J by 5 bases, 13 bases remained unmatched. Germline V gives CDR1 SGHVS, CDR2 FQNEAQ. CDR3 sequence reads: CASGLQGAQGTEAFF. The CDR3 coding sequence is TGTGCCAGCGGACTTCAGGGGGCGCAAGGGACTGAAGCTTTCTTT. Looking up the rest from reference TRBV7-8 and TRBJ1-1 gives the full variable domain: GAGVSQSPRYKVAKRGQDVALRCDPISGHVSLFWYQQALGQGPEFLTYFQNEAQLDKSGLPSDRFFAERPEGSVSTLKIQRTQQEDSAVYLCASGLQGAQGTEAFFGQGTRLTVV.

The CDR3 sequence: CASTPGQGLMNTEAFF. The CDR3 coding sequence is TGTGCCAGCACGCCGGGACAGGGTCTCATGAACACTGAAGCTTTCTTT. The V gene is TRBV27, the J gene TRBJ1-1; 9 bases match TRBD1. The CDR3 sequence is 16 residues long. CDR1 MNHEY and CDR2 SMNVEV come from the germline V gene (reference sequence). The junction had 9 bases not matched to a gene; V was cut back by 7 bases and J by 0 bases.

The chain employs TRBV29-1 and TRBJ2-7, with a possible D match to TRBD2 (6 bases). This CDR3 region has 14 residues. Deletions cut 0 bases from V and 1 base from J, with 10 bases between. Germline CDR1 is SQVTM and CDR2 is ANQGSEA. This CDR3 is CSVEDVGRSYEQYF. The CDR3 DNA sequence: TGCAGCGTTGAAGATGTGGGGAGGTCCTACGAGCAGTACTTC.

This clone was found many times. The chain couples TRBV30 to TRBJ2-1; 10 bases match TRBD2. With 2 bases clipped from V and 12 bases from J, the junction kept 10 bases outside the gene matches. CDR1 is GTSNPN, CDR2 SVGIG, per germline (reference sequence). The CDR3 extends over 14 amino acids. The CDR3: CAWSSGTSARRQFF. DNA of the CDR3: TGTGCCTGGAGTTCCGGGACTAGCGCCAGACGGCAGTTCTTC.

The V gene is TRBV6-2 or TRBV6-3, the J gene TRBJ2-2, with 13 bases lining up with TRBD2. The CDR3 is 15 amino acids. V shed 4 bases, J shed 4 bases, and the junction held 0 bases outside the gene matches. The germline CDR1 and CDR2 sequences are MNHEY and SVGEGT. The CDR3 coding sequence is TGTGCCAGCAGTTGGACTAGCGGGGGCACCGGGGAGCTGTTTTTT. This codes for CASSWTSGGTGELFF.

The rearrangement uses TRBV18 and TRBJ2-1, with 7 bases identical to TRBD2. J was trimmed by 8 bases and V by 3 bases; bases with no gene match: 16. The CDR3 length is 17 residues. Germline CDR1 reads KGHSH; CDR2 reads LQKENI. The CDR3 DNA follows: TGTGCCAGCTCACCGTCCTCGGGGGGAGTTATTAAAGATGAGCAGTTCTTC. Translating it yields CASSPSSGGVIKDEQFF.

For the CDR3, the DNA is TGTGCCAGCAGCTCCAGACAGGGGAGGCACACTGAAGCTTTCTTT. This sequence encodes CASSSRQGRHTEAFF. V usage is TRBV13 and J usage is TRBJ1-1, with 8 bases lining up with TRBD1. Germline CDR1 reads PRHDT; CDR2 reads FYEKMQ (reference sequence). Trimming removed 4 bases from V and 3 bases from J; junction bases left unmatched: 7. The length of the CDR3 is 15 residues.

The genes are TRBV18 and TRBJ1-4, with 10 bases aligning to TRBD1. CDR3 length equals 16 residues. From germline, CDR1 is KGHSH and CDR2 LQKENI. Unmatched junction bases numbered 9, after V lost 3 bases and J lost 8 bases. The CDR3 loop reads CASSPPRGTGEEKLFF. The CDR3 DNA follows: TGTGCCAGCTCACCGCCGAGGGGGACAGGGGAAGAAAAACTGTTTTTT.

The rearrangement uses TRBV11-3 and TRBJ1-1, with 7 bases lining up with TRBD1. The CDR3 totals 11 residues. In germline, CDR1 is SGHNT, CDR2 YENEEA. Losses at the gene ends were 8 bases for V and 6 bases for J; bases not matched to a gene: 3. DNA for the CDR3: TGTGCCAGCGTTACAGGGGCTGAAGCTTTCTTT. Protein product: CASVTGAEAFF. The full variable domain, completed using reference TRBV11-3 and TRBJ1-1, is EAGVVQSPRYKIIEKKQPVAFWCNPISGHNTLYWYLQNLGQGPELLIRYENEEAVDDSQLPKDRFSAERLKGVDSTLKIQPAELGDSAVYLCASVTGAEAFFGQGTRLTVV.